A selection of T cell receptor beta chains follows, all from one sample in a study of Graves' ophthalmopathy and Graves' hyperthyroidism. A single record per CDR3 protein comes from TCRdb applying MiXCR to the multiplex PCR reads. The data show roughly 400,000 distinct CDR3 sequences, with roughly 17% seen just once and 2.4% held by the top ten. Sample: peripheral blood. The receptor set was obtained from an adult woman with stable Graves' hyperthyroidism. Both conserved end residues are part of each CDR3. Fields, in order: V gene, D gene, J gene, clone size, CDR3 protein, CDR3 DNA. A D gene is named only where the DNA matches it firmly. Size values are once, few and many counts, or a class for expanded clones, and some rows have none.

v_gene: TRBV30; d_gene: TRBD1; j_gene: TRBJ1-6; abundance: many; CDR3aa: CAWTQGVDSPLHF; CDR3nt: TGTGCCTGGACACAGGGGGTGGATTCACCCCTCCACTTT
v_gene: TRBV4-3; d_gene: TRBD1; j_gene: TRBJ2-5; abundance: many; CDR3aa: CASSQKGPAAGGRGETQYF; CDR3nt: TGCGCCAGCAGCCAAAAGGGCCCAGCCGCAGGGGGCCGGGGAGAGACCCAGTACTTC
v_gene: TRBV3-1; d_gene: NA; j_gene: TRBJ1-6; abundance: many; CDR3aa: CASSPRGGSSPLHF; CDR3nt: TGTGCCAGCAGCCCACGGGGAGGTAGTTCACCCCTCCACTTT
v_gene: TRBV11-2; d_gene: TRBD2; j_gene: TRBJ2-1; abundance: many; CDR3aa: CASSPLAGPINEQFF; CDR3nt: TGTGCCAGCAGCCCGCTAGCGGGACCCATCAATGAGCAGTTCTTC
v_gene: TRBV7-3; d_gene: NA; j_gene: TRBJ1-2; abundance: many; CDR3aa: CASSLTSENNYGYTF; CDR3nt: TGTGCCAGCAGCTTAACATCGGAGAATAACTATGGCTACACCTTC
v_gene: TRBV6-1; d_gene: NA; j_gene: TRBJ1-1; abundance: NA; CDR3aa: CASSGRGTEAFF; CDR3nt: TGTGCCAGCAGTGGCCGGGGGACTGAAGCTTTCTTT
v_gene: TRBV5-6; d_gene: NA; j_gene: TRBJ2-2; abundance: many; CDR3aa: CASSLFSPAENTGELFF; CDR3nt: TGTGCCAGCAGCTTATTTAGTCCGGCTGAGAACACCGGGGAGCTGTTTTTT
v_gene: TRBV6-1; d_gene: TRBD1; j_gene: TRBJ1-1; abundance: many; CDR3aa: CASSRQGVTEAFF; CDR3nt: TGTGCCAGCAGTCGACAGGGAGTCACTGAAGCTTTCTTT
v_gene: TRBV12-3/TRBV12-4; d_gene: NA; j_gene: TRBJ1-1; abundance: many; CDR3aa: CASSSTRENTEAFF; CDR3nt: TGTGCCAGCAGTTCCACGAGGGAGAACACTGAAGCTTTCTTT
v_gene: TRBV28; d_gene: NA; j_gene: TRBJ1-1; abundance: many; CDR3aa: CASSFLGRRPEAFF; CDR3nt: TGTGCCAGCAGTTTTTTGGGGAGGAGGCCTGAAGCTTTCTTT
v_gene: TRBV6-2/TRBV6-3; d_gene: TRBD1; j_gene: TRBJ1-5; abundance: many; CDR3aa: CASSFTGGRLQPQHF; CDR3nt: TGTGCCAGCAGTTTTACAGGGGGCAGACTTCAGCCCCAGCATTTT
v_gene: TRBV6-5; d_gene: TRBD1; j_gene: TRBJ2-7; abundance: many; CDR3aa: CASSYTGGLTYEQYF; CDR3nt: TGTGCCAGCAGTTATACAGGGGGCCTTACCTACGAGCAGTACTTC
v_gene: TRBV25-1; d_gene: TRBD2; j_gene: TRBJ2-6; abundance: many; CDR3aa: CASRRLLASGRPISGANVLTF; CDR3nt: TGTGCCAGCAGACGTTTGCTGGCTAGCGGGAGACCAATCTCTGGGGCCAACGTCCTGACTTTC
v_gene: TRBV28; d_gene: TRBD2; j_gene: TRBJ2-5; abundance: many; CDR3aa: CASRQRIRTSEETQYF; CDR3nt: TGTGCCAGCAGACAGCGTATCAGGACTAGCGAAGAGACCCAGTACTTC
v_gene: TRBV28; d_gene: NA; j_gene: TRBJ1-5; abundance: many; CDR3aa: CASLLVGPPSNQPQHF; CDR3nt: TGTGCCAGCCTCCTCGTAGGCCCACCGAGCAATCAGCCCCAGCATTTT
v_gene: TRBV4-1; d_gene: TRBD1; j_gene: TRBJ1-2; abundance: NA; CDR3aa: CASSQLDRGIYGYTF; CDR3nt: TGCGCCAGCAGCCAACTGGACAGGGGAATTTATGGCTACACCTTC
v_gene: TRBV28; d_gene: NA; j_gene: TRBJ2-5; abundance: many; CDR3aa: CASSLEGAGGEAQYF; CDR3nt: TGTGCCAGCAGCCTCGAGGGGGCGGGGGGAGAGGCCCAGTACTTC
v_gene: TRBV29-1; d_gene: NA; j_gene: TRBJ2-7; abundance: many; CDR3aa: CSVEARPDEQYF; CDR3nt: TGCAGCGTTGAAGCGCGGCCTGACGAGCAGTACTTC
v_gene: TRBV12-5; d_gene: NA; j_gene: TRBJ1-1; abundance: many; CDR3aa: CASGPIGGVTNTEAFF; CDR3nt: TGTGCTAGTGGGCCTATTGGGGGGGTTACGAACACTGAAGCTTTCTTT
v_gene: TRBV29-1; d_gene: NA; j_gene: TRBJ1-1; abundance: many; CDR3aa: CSVDRVEAFF; CDR3nt: TGCAGCGTCGACAGAGTTGAAGCTTTCTTT
v_gene: TRBV2; d_gene: NA; j_gene: TRBJ2-7; abundance: many; CDR3aa: CASSGDIPGNEQYF; CDR3nt: TGTGCCAGCAGTGGGGACATCCCGGGCAACGAGCAGTACTTC
v_gene: TRBV9; d_gene: NA; j_gene: TRBJ2-5; abundance: many; CDR3aa: CASSAFGATQETQYF; CDR3nt: TGTGCCAGCAGCGCATTTGGCGCAACACAAGAGACCCAGTACTTC
v_gene: TRBV20-1; d_gene: TRBD2; j_gene: TRBJ2-7; abundance: many; CDR3aa: CSAPGTSGRSSYEQYF; CDR3nt: TGCAGTGCCCCTGGGACTAGCGGGAGGAGCTCCTACGAGCAGTACTTC
v_gene: TRBV20-1; d_gene: TRBD2; j_gene: TRBJ2-7; abundance: many; CDR3aa: CSVPLAGGGEQYF; CDR3nt: TGCAGTGTCCCGTTAGCGGGAGGGGGCGAGCAGTACTTC
v_gene: TRBV10-3; d_gene: NA; j_gene: TRBJ1-2; abundance: many; CDR3aa: CATSEPQGSYTF; CDR3nt: TGTGCCACCAGTGAGCCGCAGGGGAGCTACACCTTC
v_gene: TRBV30; d_gene: TRBD2; j_gene: TRBJ2-7; abundance: NA; CDR3aa: CAWSPRGSAYEQYF; CDR3nt: TGTGCCTGGAGTCCTCGCGGGAGTGCCTACGAGCAGTACTTC
v_gene: TRBV6-5; d_gene: TRBD1; j_gene: TRBJ1-6; abundance: many; CDR3aa: CASTPMGTGGSSYNSPLHF; CDR3nt: TGTGCCAGCACTCCCATGGGGACAGGGGGCTCCTCCTATAATTCACCCCTCCACTTT
v_gene: TRBV19; d_gene: NA; j_gene: TRBJ1-1; abundance: NA; CDR3aa: CASSQHLMNTEAFF; CDR3nt: TGTGCCAGTAGTCAACACCTCATGAACACTGAAGCTTTCTTT
v_gene: TRBV20-1; d_gene: NA; j_gene: TRBJ2-7; abundance: many; CDR3aa: CSAREGTRMFYEQYF; CDR3nt: TGCAGTGCTAGGGAAGGGACTCGGATGTTCTACGAGCAGTACTTC
v_gene: TRBV28; d_gene: NA; j_gene: TRBJ2-2; abundance: many; CDR3aa: CASSSTLSGNTGELFF; CDR3nt: TGTGCCAGCAGTTCGACACTTAGCGGAAACACCGGGGAGCTGTTTTTT
v_gene: TRBV6-1; d_gene: NA; j_gene: TRBJ2-7; abundance: many; CDR3aa: CASSAGSWEYF; CDR3nt: TGTGCCAGCAGTGCGGGGAGTTGGGAGTACTTC
v_gene: TRBV10-3; d_gene: NA; j_gene: TRBJ2-7; abundance: NA; CDR3aa: CAISESGGGAYEQYF; CDR3nt: TGTGCCATCAGTGAGTCAGGGGGAGGGGCCTACGAGCAGTACTTC
v_gene: TRBV12-3/TRBV12-4; d_gene: TRBD1; j_gene: TRBJ1-6; abundance: many; CDR3aa: CASSLGTGDNSPLHF; CDR3nt: TGTGCCAGCAGTTTAGGGACAGGGGATAATTCACCCCTCCACTTT
v_gene: TRBV20-1; d_gene: NA; j_gene: TRBJ2-5; abundance: few; CDR3aa: CSARDSENGLKTQYF; CDR3nt: TGCAGTGCTAGAGATTCGGAGAACGGTTTGAAGACCCAGTACTTC
v_gene: TRBV4-2; d_gene: TRBD1; j_gene: TRBJ2-6; abundance: NA; CDR3aa: CASSPLKRDRGFSGANVLTF; CDR3nt: TGTGCCAGCAGCCCGCTGAAGAGGGACAGGGGGTTTTCTGGGGCCAACGTCCTGACTTTC
v_gene: TRBV24-1; d_gene: NA; j_gene: TRBJ2-5; abundance: once; CDR3aa: CATSGKVQETQYF; CDR3nt: TGTGCCACCAGTGGAAAGGTCCAAGAGACCCAGTACTTC
v_gene: TRBV12-3/TRBV12-4; d_gene: NA; j_gene: TRBJ1-1; abundance: many; CDR3aa: CASSLWDNTEAFF; CDR3nt: TGTGCCAGCAGTTTATGGGACAACACTGAAGCTTTCTTT
v_gene: TRBV7-2; d_gene: TRBD2; j_gene: TRBJ2-7; abundance: many; CDR3aa: CASSLVVTSESYEQYF; CDR3nt: TGTGCCAGCAGCTTAGTCGTGACTAGCGAATCCTACGAGCAGTACTTC
v_gene: TRBV6-1; d_gene: TRBD1; j_gene: TRBJ2-7; abundance: NA; CDR3aa: CASSEAFPGQGYEQYF; CDR3nt: TGTGCCAGCAGTGAAGCGTTTCCGGGACAGGGCTACGAGCAGTACTTC
v_gene: TRBV7-2; d_gene: NA; j_gene: TRBJ1-3; abundance: many; CDR3aa: CASSFDSSGNTIYF; CDR3nt: TGTGCCAGCAGCTTTGACAGCTCTGGAAACACCATATATTTT
v_gene: TRBV9; d_gene: NA; j_gene: TRBJ2-5; abundance: few; CDR3aa: CASSFRDVGETQYF; CDR3nt: TGTGCCAGCAGTTTCAGGGACGTGGGAGAGACCCAGTACTTC
v_gene: TRBV24-1; d_gene: TRBD2; j_gene: TRBJ2-1; abundance: NA; CDR3aa: CATSDLRGSSYNEQFF; CDR3nt: TGTGCCACCAGTGATTTGCGCGGGAGTTCCTACAATGAGCAGTTCTTC
v_gene: TRBV7-9; d_gene: NA; j_gene: TRBJ1-1; abundance: many; CDR3aa: CASSSTVLSEAFF; CDR3nt: TGTGCCAGCAGCTCAACCGTCCTGAGTGAAGCTTTCTTT
v_gene: TRBV6-2/TRBV6-3; d_gene: NA; j_gene: TRBJ2-7; abundance: many; CDR3aa: CTSSYLAIYEQDF; CDR3nt: TGTACCAGCAGTTATCTAGCTATCTACGAGCAGGACTTC
v_gene: TRBV2; d_gene: TRBD2; j_gene: TRBJ2-7; abundance: many; CDR3aa: CASTIGAGGTYEQYF; CDR3nt: TGTGCCAGCACCATAGGGGCGGGAGGTACCTACGAGCAGTACTTC
v_gene: TRBV2; d_gene: NA; j_gene: TRBJ2-7; abundance: many; CDR3aa: CASSEALGGIYEQYF; CDR3nt: TGTGCCAGCAGTGAAGCATTGGGGGGCATCTACGAGCAGTACTTC
v_gene: TRBV30; d_gene: NA; j_gene: TRBJ1-1; abundance: many; CDR3aa: CAWSVMGLNTEAFF; CDR3nt: TGTGCCTGGAGTGTAATGGGGTTGAACACTGAAGCTTTCTTT
v_gene: TRBV7-3; d_gene: NA; j_gene: TRBJ2-5; abundance: many; CDR3aa: CASSEGGGAETQYF; CDR3nt: TGTGCCAGCAGCGAGGGTGGGGGTGCAGAGACCCAGTACTTC
v_gene: TRBV12-3/TRBV12-4; d_gene: NA; j_gene: TRBJ1-1; abundance: many; CDR3aa: CASSPSSRIEAFF; CDR3nt: TGTGCCAGCAGTCCATCCTCTAGAATTGAAGCTTTCTTT
v_gene: TRBV6-2/TRBV6-3; d_gene: NA; j_gene: TRBJ2-7; abundance: many; CDR3aa: CASSYSSLAYEQYF; CDR3nt: TGTGCCAGCAGTTACTCGAGTCTAGCCTACGAGCAGTACTTC